The T cell receptor (beta chain) described here comes from a study of T cell repertoires in aging, cancer and after chemotherapy. Turning to the study itself: Pre- and post-chemotherapy samples were paired from chronic lymphocytic leukemia patients treated with fludarabine- or bendamustine-based regimens.

The CDR3 covers 13 residues. Trimming took 1 base from V and 3 from J, leaving 2 bases between them. The germline V gene encodes CDR1 KGHDR and CDR2 SFDVKD. Regarding this clonotype: Its antigen is undetermined. A read error may explain this, as a much larger clone is one base away.

Multiplex touch-down PCR with TRB-A/B primers amplified rearranged V-D-J TRB sequences. TCRdb ran MiXCR on the multiplex PCR reads and lists one entry per CDR3 protein. The table lists roughly 2,400 distinct CDR3 sequences, about 20% of them singletons. TCR beta rearrangements were amplified from peripheral blood genomic DNA. Broader study findings: Healthy donors lost TCR diversity with age mainly through richness, cancer patients through richness and evenness. Hematological cancer patients had lymphoid organ infiltration that may impair thymic emigration or T cell expansion. In each cancer cohort, median generation probability increased across chemotherapy, suggesting thymic output rebounded.

The chain has TRBV24-1 and TRBJ2-2; D gene unclear. This receptor was taken from a human donor with a blood cancer. The sample was blood. The CDR3 spells CATSDFDTGELFF. As DNA, the CDR3 is TGTGCCACCAGTGATTTCGACACCGGGGAGCTGTTTTTT.